This section outlines one T cell receptor (beta chain) sequence together with its context. The CDR3 contains 16 residues. Trimming removed 4 bases from V and 0 bases from J, with 14 bases in between. The germline V gene encodes CDR1 LGHNA and CDR2 YSLEER. The cohort comprised adults aged about 18 to 90 years residing in approximately 25 US areas. This specimen comes from a study of blood T cell repertoires in COVID-19. Study context: PBMCs, B-cell-depleted T cells, or T cells were the source of the cDNA or gDNA that made up the material.

The method was immunoSEQ multiplex PCR; TCRdb's version includes in-frame clones alone and lacks a portion of them. The data contain roughly 250,000 clones, about 89% of them singletons. Source material: PBMCs or T cells enriched from blood (not recorded which). This receptor was identified in a woman in her late teens or twenties who had recovered from COVID-19. J is TRBJ2-3 and V is TRBV4-3, with D possibly TRBD1 on 5 matching bases. The CDR3 reads CASSPQTAQSTDTQYF. The CDR3 region has the DNA TGCGCCAGCAGCCCCCAGACAGCCCAGAGCACAGATACGCAGTATTTT.